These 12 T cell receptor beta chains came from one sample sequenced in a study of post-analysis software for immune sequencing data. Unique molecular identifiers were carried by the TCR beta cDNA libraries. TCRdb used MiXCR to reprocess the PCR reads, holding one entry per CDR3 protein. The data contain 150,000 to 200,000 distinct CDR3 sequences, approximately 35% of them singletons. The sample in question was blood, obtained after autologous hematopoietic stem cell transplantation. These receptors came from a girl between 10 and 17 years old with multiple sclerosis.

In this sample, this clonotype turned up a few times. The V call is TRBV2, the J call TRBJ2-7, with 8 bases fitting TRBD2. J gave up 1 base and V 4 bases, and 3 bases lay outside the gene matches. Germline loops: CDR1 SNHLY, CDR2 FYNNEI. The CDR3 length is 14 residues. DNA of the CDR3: TGTGCCAGCAGTGGGGGACTAGAATCCTACGAGCAGTACTTC. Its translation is CASSGGLESYEQYF.

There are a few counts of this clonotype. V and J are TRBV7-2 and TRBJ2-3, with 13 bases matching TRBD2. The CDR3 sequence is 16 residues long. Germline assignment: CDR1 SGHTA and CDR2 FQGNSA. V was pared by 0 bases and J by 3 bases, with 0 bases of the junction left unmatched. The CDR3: CASSLALAGGTDTQYF. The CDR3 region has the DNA TGTGCCAGCAGCTTAGCACTAGCGGGAGGGACAGATACGCAGTATTTT.

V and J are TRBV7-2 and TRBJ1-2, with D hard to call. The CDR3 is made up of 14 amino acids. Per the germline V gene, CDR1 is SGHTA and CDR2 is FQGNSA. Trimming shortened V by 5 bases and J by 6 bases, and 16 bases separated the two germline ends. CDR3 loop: CASSPRSGSNGYTF. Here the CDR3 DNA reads TGTGCCAGCAGCCCGCGTTCAGGTTCAAATGGCTACACCTTC.

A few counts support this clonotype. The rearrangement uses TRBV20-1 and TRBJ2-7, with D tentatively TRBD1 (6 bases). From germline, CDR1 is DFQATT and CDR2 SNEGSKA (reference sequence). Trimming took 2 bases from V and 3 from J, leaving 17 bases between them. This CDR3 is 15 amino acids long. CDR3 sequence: CSARNPGDPHYEQYF. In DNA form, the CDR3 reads TGCAGTGCTAGAAACCCAGGGGACCCGCACTACGAGCAGTACTTC.

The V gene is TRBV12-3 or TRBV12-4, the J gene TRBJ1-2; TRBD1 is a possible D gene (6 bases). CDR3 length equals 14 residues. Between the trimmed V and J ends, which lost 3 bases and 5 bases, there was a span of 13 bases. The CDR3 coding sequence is TGTGCCAGCAGTTTCCTACAGGGAAAATATGGCTACACCTTC. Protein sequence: CASSFLQGKYGYTF.

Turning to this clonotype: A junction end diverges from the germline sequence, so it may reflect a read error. CDR3 region: CASSRGGGNKPQHF. Written as DNA, the CDR3 is TGTGCCAGCAGTCGAGGGGGAGGCAATAAGCCCCAGCATTTT. The gene calls are TRBV12-3 or TRBV12-4 and TRBJ1-5; weak D call: TRBD1 (6 bases). The CDR3 length is 14 residues.

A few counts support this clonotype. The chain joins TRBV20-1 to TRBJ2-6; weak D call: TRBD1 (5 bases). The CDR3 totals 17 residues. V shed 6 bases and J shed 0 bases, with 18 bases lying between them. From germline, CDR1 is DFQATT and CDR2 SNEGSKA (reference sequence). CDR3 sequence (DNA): TGCAGTGCCACCCTACAGGTCCCCGTCTCTGGGGCCAACGTCCTGACTTTC. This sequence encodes CSATLQVPVSGANVLTF.

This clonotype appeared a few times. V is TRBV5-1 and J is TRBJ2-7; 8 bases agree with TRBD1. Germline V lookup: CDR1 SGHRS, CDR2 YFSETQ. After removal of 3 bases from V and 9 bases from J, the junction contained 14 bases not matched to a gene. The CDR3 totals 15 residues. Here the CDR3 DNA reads TGCGCCAGCAGCTCTTTGACAGGGGCGCAGGACTTGCAGTACTTC. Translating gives CASSSLTGAQDLQYF.

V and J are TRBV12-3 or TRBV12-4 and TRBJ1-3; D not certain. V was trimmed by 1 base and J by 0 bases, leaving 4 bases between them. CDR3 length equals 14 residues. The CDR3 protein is CASSLVSSGNTIYF. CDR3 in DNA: TGTGCCAGCAGTTTAGTGAGCTCTGGAAACACCATATATTTT.

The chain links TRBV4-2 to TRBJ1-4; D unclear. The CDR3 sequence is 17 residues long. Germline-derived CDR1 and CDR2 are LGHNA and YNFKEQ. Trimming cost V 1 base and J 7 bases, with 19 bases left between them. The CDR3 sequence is CASSQARSKELGEKLFF. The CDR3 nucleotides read TGTGCCAGCAGCCAAGCTAGATCCAAAGAATTGGGTGAAAAACTGTTTTTT.

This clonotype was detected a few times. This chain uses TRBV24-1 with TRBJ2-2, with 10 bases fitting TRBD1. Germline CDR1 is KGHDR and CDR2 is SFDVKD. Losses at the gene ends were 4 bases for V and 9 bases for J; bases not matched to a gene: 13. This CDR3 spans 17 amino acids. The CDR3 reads CATSDPHPGQGSRELFF. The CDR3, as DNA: TGTGCCACCAGTGACCCCCATCCGGGACAGGGGAGCCGGGAGCTGTTTTTT.

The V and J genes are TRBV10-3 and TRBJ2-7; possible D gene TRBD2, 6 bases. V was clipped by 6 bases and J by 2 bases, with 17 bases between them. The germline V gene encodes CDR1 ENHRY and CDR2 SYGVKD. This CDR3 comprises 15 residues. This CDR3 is CAIRAAGNNTYEQYF. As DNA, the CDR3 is TGTGCCATCAGGGCCGCGGGGAACAATACCTACGAGCAGTACTTC.